The present entry profiles one T cell receptor beta chain with its context. The data are from a study of long-term antiretroviral therapy in people with HIV. Germline CDR1 reads SEHNR; CDR2 reads FQNEAQ (reference sequence). CDR3 length: 14 residues. V trimming: 4 bases; J trimming: 6 bases; junction bases outside the gene matches: 4. They ran version v3.0 of the immunoSEQ assay at survey level. Measured with immunoSEQ multiplex PCR; TCRdb has only the in-frame clones, and not every one. This table holds 25,000 to 35,000 clones, about 96% found once. Sequencing was performed on unsorted PBMCs, taken 6.5 to 6.6 years after starting antiretroviral therapy. The chain links TRBV7-9 to TRBJ2-5; 11 bases agree with TRBD1. This TCR was sampled from a young man with HIV. The CDR3 here is CASSSGTGGKTQYF. In DNA form, the CDR3 reads TGTGCCAGCAGCTCCGGGACAGGGGGGAAGACCCAGTACTTC.